What follows are 21 T cell receptor beta chains derived from one specimen sequenced in a study of OX40 agonist ivuxolimab in advanced cancers. TCRdb keeps only in-frame clones here, not all; method: immunoSEQ multiplex PCR. The data contain about 58,000 clones, approximately 80% of them singletons. The material was CD4+ or CD8+ T cells sorted from blood, obtained in a trial of the OX40 agonist ivuxolimab. Receptors were obtained from an adult with an advanced solid tumor such as melanoma, head and neck, liver or kidney cancer.

The rearrangement links TRBV7-8 to TRBJ2-7; possibly TRBD2 for D (5 bases). The CDR3 is 18 amino acids. The germline CDR1 and CDR2 sequences are SGHVS and FQNEAQ. Trimming removed 2 bases at V and 5 bases at J, with 25 bases between. CDR3 protein: CASSLPIGVGLTGDEQYF. The CDR3 DNA reads as TGTGCCAGCAGCTTACCTATCGGGGTGGGTTTGACCGGCGACGAGCAGTACTTC.

V is TRBV25-1 and J is TRBJ1-2; D is perhaps TRBD1 (6 bases). This CDR3 spans 11 amino acids. Germline assignment: CDR1 MGHDK and CDR2 SYGVNS. V was cut by 10 bases and J by 7 bases, with 13 bases left in between. CDR3: CATQGLTGYTF. CDR3 in DNA: TGTGCCACCCAGGGGTTGACTGGCTACACCTTC.

The chain joins TRBV11-3 to TRBJ2-6; TRBD1 aligns across 10 bases. Germline V gene data show CDR1 as SGHNT and CDR2 as YENEEA. This CDR3 is built from 18 residues. With 4 bases clipped from V and 2 bases from J, the junction kept 8 bases outside the gene matches. CDR3 coding DNA: TGTGCCAGCAGCTCCCGGGACAGGGGAGAACCTGGGGCCAACGTCCTGACTTTC. It translates to CASSSRDRGEPGANVLTF.

V is TRBV19 and J is TRBJ2-5; D is uncertain. Germline assignment: CDR1 LNHDA and CDR2 SQIVND (reference sequence). The CDR3 sequence is 14 residues long. V dropped 3 bases and J dropped 4 bases, with 12 bases sitting between them. The CDR3 protein is CASSMAHGRETQYF. The CDR3 bases are TGTGCCAGTAGTATGGCACACGGAAGAGAGACCCAGTACTTC.

By sample share, this clone is medium-sized. The chain has TRBV18 and TRBJ2-7, with D uncertain. Trimming left V 3 bases short and J 9 bases short, with 15 bases between. The CDR3 consists of 13 residues. CDR1 KGHSH and CDR2 LQKENI come from the germline V gene. CDR3 loop: CASSPRTDSGQYF. In DNA, the CDR3 is TGTGCCAGCTCACCCAGAACAGACTCGGGGCAGTACTTC.

With regard to this clone: The junction departs from germline at one end; a sequencing error may be responsible. This sequence joins TRBV7-7 and TRBJ2-1, with 11 positions matching TRBD2. The length of the CDR3 is 15 residues. CDR1 is SSHAT and CDR2 is FNYEAQ in the germline V gene (reference sequence). CDR3 amino acids: CASSSLAGGLNEQFF. Written as DNA, the CDR3 is TGTGCTAGCAGCTCTCTAGCGGGAGGTCTAAATGAGCAGTTCTTC.

The rearrangement joins TRBV7-9 to TRBJ1-2; possibly TRBD1 for D (5 bases). The CDR3 length is 13 residues. Germline loops: CDR1 SEHNR, CDR2 FQNEAQ (reference sequence). The V end lost 10 bases, the J end lost 4 bases, and 16 bases lay between the germline ends. In DNA form, the CDR3 reads TGTGCCATCAGAGGGACGTCACTCTATGGCTACACCTTC. Its translation is CAIRGTSLYGYTF.

In its sample, this clone was seen once. The chain is built from TRBV9 and TRBJ2-5; 10 bases match TRBD2. Germline V CDR1 and CDR2: SGDLS, YYNGEE. V lost 4 bases and J lost 3; bases outside the gene matches: 9. This CDR3 has 16 residues. DNA for the CDR3: TGTGCCAGCAGCCCACGGCTAGCGGGGGAAAAAGAGACCCAGTACTTC. Protein: CASSPRLAGEKETQYF.

CDR3 coding DNA: TGTGCCAGCTCGGGTTACATTGACACTGAAGCTTTCTTT. It codes for CASSGYIDTEAFF. The chain is built from TRBV27 and TRBJ1-1, with no clear D. Germline CDR1 and CDR2: MNHEY and SMNVEV (reference sequence). V lost 8 bases and J lost 3, with 13 bases in between. CDR3 length: 13 amino acids.

This clone was counted between two and nine times. V gene TRBV5-4 combines with J gene TRBJ2-7; TRBD2 aligns across 8 bases. V trimming: 3 bases; J trimming: 4 bases; junction bases outside the gene matches: 9. CDR3 length: 15 residues. CDR1 is SGHNT, CDR2 YYREEE, per germline (reference sequence). CDR3 amino acids: CASSSGLGVSYEQYF. CDR3 nucleotide sequence: TGTGCCAGCAGCTCGGGACTAGGGGTTTCTTACGAGCAGTACTTC.

This clone showed up just once. The V gene is TRBV5-4, the J gene TRBJ2-1, with a tentative D call TRBD1 (5 bases). The CDR3 spans 15 residues. V was shortened by 3 bases and J by 9 bases, with 19 bases between the two germline ends. Germline V CDR1 and CDR2: SGHNT, YYREEE (reference sequence). CDR3 protein: CASSSPNTPRGEQFF. DNA for the CDR3: TGTGCCAGCAGCTCCCCTAATACGCCAAGGGGTGAGCAGTTCTTC.

The rearrangement links TRBV19 to TRBJ1-1, with D tentatively TRBD1 (5 bases). Germline V gene data show CDR1 as LNHDA and CDR2 as SQIVND (reference sequence). Trimming cost V 1 base and J 1 base, with 10 bases left between them. The CDR3 totals 15 residues. CDR3 sequence: CASSIGGGRNTEAFF. CDR3 nucleotides: TGTGCCAGTAGTATAGGGGGGGGTCGGAACACTGAAGCTTTCTTT.

V gene TRBV5-5 combines with J gene TRBJ2-5; D uncertain. The CDR3 is 13 amino acids. The V gene's germline CDR1 is SGHKS and CDR2 YYEKEE (reference sequence). Between the trimmed V and J ends, which lost 2 bases and 0 bases, there was a span of 5 bases. The CDR3 is CASSLSYQETQYF. The CDR3 DNA reads as TGTGCCAGCAGCTTATCCTACCAAGAGACCCAGTACTTC.

For the CDR3, the DNA is TGTGCCAGCAGCTTACTTGGACAGGGGGCACAAGAGACCCAGTACTTC. Its protein product is CASSLLGQGAQETQYF. V gene TRBV7-9 combines with J gene TRBJ2-5, with 11 bases lining up with TRBD1. CDR1 and CDR2 (germline): SEHNR, FQNEAQ (reference sequence). J was trimmed by 2 bases and V by 2 bases; bases with no gene match: 4. This CDR3 comprises 16 residues. The full variable domain, with the rest looked up from reference TRBV7-9 and TRBJ2-5, is DTGVSQNPRHKITKRGQNVTFRCDPISEHNRLYWYRQTLGQGPEFLTYFQNEAQLEKSRLLSDRFSAERPKGSFSTLEIQRTEQGDSAMYLCASSLLGQGAQETQYFGPGTRLLVL.

The V and J genes are TRBV7-9 and TRBJ1-2, with D tentatively TRBD1 (6 bases). The CDR3 is 13 amino acids. The germline gives CDR1 SEHNR, CDR2 FQNEAQ (reference sequence). V was cut by 5 bases and J by 8 bases, with 15 bases left in between. CDR3 protein: CASSIQTGIGYTF. CDR3 nucleotides: TGTGCCAGCAGCATTCAGACAGGTATCGGCTACACCTTC.

This chain uses TRBV6-5 with TRBJ1-1; D might be TRBD1 (5 bases). Trimming pared 5 bases from V and 5 bases from J, leaving 15 bases between. The CDR3 has 14 amino acids. Germline V lookup: CDR1 MNHEY, CDR2 SVGAGI. CDR3 loop: CASSAPTGRTEAFF. In DNA, the CDR3 is TGTGCCAGCAGTGCCCCGACGGGGCGGACTGAAGCTTTCTTT.

CDR3 in amino acids: CASTREPTAGTYEQYF. The CDR3 bases are TGTGCCAGCACACGGGAACCGACAGCAGGAACCTACGAGCAGTACTTC. The chain links TRBV5-6 to TRBJ2-7, with D possibly being TRBD1 or TRBD2 (5 bases each). There are 16 residues in the CDR3. Germline V gene sequence: CDR1 SGHDT, CDR2 YYEEEE. The V gene lost 6 bases and the J gene lost 2 bases, with 21 bases spanning the gap.

The CDR3 nucleotides read TGTGCCAGTAGTACACAGGGCCTTGCTCGCAATGAGCAGTTCTTC. Protein: CASSTQGLARNEQFF. This chain links TRBV19 with TRBJ2-1; TRBD1 might be the D (6 bases). Per germline, CDR1 LNHDA and CDR2 SQIVND (reference sequence). V shed 4 bases and J shed 6 bases, with 16 bases lying between them. CDR3 length: 15 residues. The variable domain in full, completed from reference TRBV19 and TRBJ2-1, reads DGGITQSPKYLFRKEGQNVTLSCEQNLNHDAMYWYRQDPGQGLRLIYYSQIVNDFQKGDIAEGYSVSREKKESFPLTVTSAQKNPTAFYLCASSTQGLARNEQFFGPGTRLTVL.

The V and J genes are TRBV30 and TRBJ2-7; 8 bases match TRBD1. Germline CDR1 reads GTSNPN; CDR2 reads SVGIG (reference sequence). The CDR3 covers 13 residues. V shed 3 bases, J shed 4 bases, and the junction held 5 bases outside the gene matches. The CDR3, as DNA: TGTGCCTGGAGGCCCACAGGGGGTTACGAGCAGTACTTC. This gives the protein CAWRPTGGYEQYF.

This clone was detected a few times. CDR3 sequence reads: CASRVQGFQETQYF. In nucleotides, the CDR3 is TGTGCCAGTAGAGTACAGGGGTTCCAAGAGACCCAGTACTTC. V is TRBV19 and J is TRBJ2-5, with 7 bases fitting TRBD1. The trim removed 6 bases at V and 1 base at J, leaving 5 bases unmatched. From germline, CDR1 is LNHDA and CDR2 SQIVND (reference sequence). The CDR3 spans 14 residues.

The chain carries TRBV4-1 and TRBJ2-2, with D perhaps TRBD2 (6 bases). CDR1 and CDR2 (germline): MGHRA, YSYEKL. Trimming left V 4 bases short and J 3 bases short, with 12 bases between. There are 15 residues in the CDR3. The chain's CDR3 is CASSPTSRYTGELFF. In DNA, the CDR3 is TGCGCCAGCAGCCCCACTAGCAGATACACCGGGGAGCTGTTTTTT.